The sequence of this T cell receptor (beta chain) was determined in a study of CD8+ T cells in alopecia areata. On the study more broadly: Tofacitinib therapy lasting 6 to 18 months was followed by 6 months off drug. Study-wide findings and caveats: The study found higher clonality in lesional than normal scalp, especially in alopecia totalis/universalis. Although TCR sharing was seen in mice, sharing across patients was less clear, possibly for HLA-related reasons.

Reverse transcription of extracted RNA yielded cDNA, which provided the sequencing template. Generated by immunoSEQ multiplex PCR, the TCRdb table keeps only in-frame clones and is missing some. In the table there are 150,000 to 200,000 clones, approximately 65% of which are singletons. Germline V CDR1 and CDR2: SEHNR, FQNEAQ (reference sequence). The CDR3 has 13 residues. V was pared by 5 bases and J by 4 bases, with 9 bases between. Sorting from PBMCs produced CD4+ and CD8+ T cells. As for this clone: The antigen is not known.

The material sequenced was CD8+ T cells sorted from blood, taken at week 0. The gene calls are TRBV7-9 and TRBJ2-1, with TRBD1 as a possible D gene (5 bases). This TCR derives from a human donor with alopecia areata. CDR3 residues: CASSIRQYNEQFF. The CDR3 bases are TGTGCCAGCAGCATCCGACAGTACAATGAGCAGTTCTTC. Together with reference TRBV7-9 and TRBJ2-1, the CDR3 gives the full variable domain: DTGVSQNPRHKITKRGQNVTFRCDPISEHNRLYWYRQTLGQGPEFLTYFQNEAQLEKSRLLSDRFSAERPKGSFSTLEIQRTEQGDSAMYLCASSIRQYNEQFFGPGTRLTVL.